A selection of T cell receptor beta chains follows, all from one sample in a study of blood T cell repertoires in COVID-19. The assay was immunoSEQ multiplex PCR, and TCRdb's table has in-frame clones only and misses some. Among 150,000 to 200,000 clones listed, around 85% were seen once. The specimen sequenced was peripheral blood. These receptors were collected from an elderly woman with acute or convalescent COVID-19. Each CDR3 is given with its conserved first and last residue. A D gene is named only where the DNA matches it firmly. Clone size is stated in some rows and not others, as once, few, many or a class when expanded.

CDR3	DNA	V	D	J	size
CASSLAAGMNTEAFF	TGTGCCAGCAGCTTAGCGGCCGGGATGAACACTGAAGCTTTCTTT	TRBV11-2	.	TRBJ1-1	.
CASSLGLAGETQYF	TGTGCCAGCAGCTTAGGACTAGCGGGAGAGACCCAGTACTTC	TRBV7-2	TRBD2	TRBJ2-5	.
CASSQGLASDTQYF	TGTGCCAGCAGCCAGGGACTAGCGTCAGATACGCAGTATTTT	TRBV7-7	TRBD2	TRBJ2-3	.
CATSREILMNTEAFF	TGTGCCACCAGCAGGGAGATTCTCATGAACACTGAAGCTTTCTTT	TRBV15	.	TRBJ1-1	.
CASSQEWARQETQYF	TGTGCCAGCAGCCAAGAGTGGGCCAGGCAAGAGACCCAGTACTTC	TRBV3-1/TRBV3-2	.	TRBJ2-5	many
CASSRLLGTGPGSPLHF	TGTGCCAGCAGCCGGTTACTCGGGACAGGTCCAGGCTCACCCCTCCACTTT	TRBV7-9	TRBD1	TRBJ1-6	few
CASSLATPGQGKGNYGYTF	TGTGCCAGCAGCTTAGCAACGCCGGGACAGGGGAAAGGAAACTATGGCTACACCTTC	TRBV7-9	TRBD1	TRBJ1-2	.
CASSYGERNYGYTF	TGTGCCAGCAGTTATGGGGAGAGGAACTATGGCTACACCTTC	TRBV6-2/TRBV6-3	.	TRBJ1-2	few
CASSPRQGEVSYDGYTF	TGTGCCAGCTCACCCCGTCAGGGCGAAGTCTCCTATGACGGCTACACCTTC	TRBV18	.	TRBJ1-2	.
CAWRQGASSGGYTF	TGTGCCTGGAGACAGGGGGCGTCCTCGGGTGGCTACACCTTC	TRBV30	TRBD1	TRBJ1-2	.
CASSLISGANGELFF	TGTGCCAGCAGCTTAATCTCGGGAGCGAACGGGGAGCTGTTTTTT	TRBV7-2	.	TRBJ2-2	.
CASSLAGGPETQYF	TGTGCCAGCAGCCTAGCGGGAGGGCCTGAGACCCAGTACTTC	TRBV5-4	TRBD2	TRBJ2-5	once